Many counts were recorded for the clone carrying this T cell receptor beta chain. The antigen remains undetermined. 10 ml of fresh peripheral blood supplied the PBMCs. RNA transcripts provided the source from which TCR beta CDR3 regions were amplified. In the first-round RT-PCR of the TCR CDR3, the HTBI primer set was used. TCRdb passed the multiplex PCR reads through MiXCR, listing each CDR3 protein once. The sample records around 350,000 distinct CDR3 sequences, roughly 14% being singletons. The CDR3 is 14 amino acids. Germline V gene sequence: CDR1 SGHRS, CDR2 YFSETQ. Trimming took 4 bases from V and 0 from J, leaving 10 bases between them. This entry is derived from a study of T cells in Graves' hyperthyroidism and ophthalmopathy. Study findings and constraints: Most thyroid-expanded clonotypes above 0.001 were also found in blood. Researchers report that a 13 V-J model separated ophthalmopathy from stable hyperthyroidism.

This TCR was sampled from a woman under 40 with Graves' ophthalmopathy. Sequencing used blood. The V gene is TRBV5-1, the J gene TRBJ1-1, with TRBD1 as a possible D gene (5 bases). The CDR3 sequence: CASSVDSMNTEAFF. Here the CDR3 DNA reads TGCGCCAGCAGCGTCGACAGCATGAACACTGAAGCTTTCTTT.